These 9 T cell receptor beta chains came from one sample sequenced in a study of OX40 agonist ivuxolimab in advanced cancers. Assay used: immunoSEQ multiplex PCR; TCRdb lists only in-frame clones, some missing. The table includes tens of thousands of clones, roughly 80% detected once. This sample comprised CD4+ or CD8+ T cells sorted from blood, obtained in a trial of the OX40 agonist ivuxolimab. These TCRs come from an adult with an advanced solid tumor such as melanoma, head and neck, liver or kidney cancer.

V is TRBV6-1 and J is TRBJ1-5; D remains ambiguous. The CDR3 sequence is 13 residues long. Germline values: CDR1 MNHNS, CDR2 SASEGT. Trimming left V 6 bases short and J 9 bases short, with 15 bases between. CDR3: CASRPESGWPQHF. The CDR3, as DNA: TGTGCCAGCAGACCCGAGTCAGGTTGGCCCCAGCATTTT.

This chain uses TRBV29-1 with TRBJ2-2; D is ambiguous. Germline CDR1 reads SQVTM; CDR2 reads ANQGSEA. This CDR3 spans 12 amino acids. V was cut by 7 bases and J by 5 bases, with 11 bases left in between. The CDR3 nucleotides are TGCAGCGCGCATACATGGACCGGGGAGCTGTTTTTT. The encoded protein is CSAHTWTGELFF.

This rearrangement joins TRBV7-3 to TRBJ2-1, with 11 bases fitting TRBD2. Looked up from germline, CDR1 is SGHTA and CDR2 is FQGTGA. The CDR3 has 15 residues. The J segment lost 6 bases and the V segment lost 6 bases, leaving 7 bases of the junction unmatched. Here the CDR3 DNA reads TGTGCCAGCAGTCCTCTAGCGGGGGGTGGCAATGAGCAGTTCTTC. Encoded protein: CASSPLAGGGNEQFF.

This chain uses TRBV11-1 with TRBJ2-7; 8 nucleotides agree with TRBD2. V lost 5 bases to trimming and J lost 1 base; unmatched junction nucleotides: 4. The germline V gene has CDR1 SGHAT and CDR2 FQDESV (reference sequence). This CDR3 region has 14 residues. DNA for the CDR3: TGTGCCAGCAGCGATAGCGGGGAGTCCTACGAGCAGTACTTC. It yields the protein CASSDSGESYEQYF. Using reference TRBV11-1 and TRBJ2-7 for the parts outside the CDR3, the full variable domain is EAEVAQSPRYKITEKSQAVAFWCDPISGHATLYWYRQILGQGPELLVQFQDESVVDDSQLPKDRFSAERLKGVDSTLKIQPAELGDSAMYLCASSDSGESYEQYFGPGTRLTVT.

J is TRBJ1-2 and V is TRBV6-1; D is undetermined. V was shortened by 0 bases and J by 5 bases, with 13 bases between the two germline ends. The CDR3 covers 15 residues. Germline-derived CDR1 and CDR2 are MNHNS and SASEGT. The CDR3 here is CASSEALRTWYGYTF. The CDR3 coding sequence is TGTGCCAGCAGTGAAGCGCTTCGGACCTGGTATGGCTACACCTTC.

This chain joins TRBV27 and TRBJ2-3; maybe TRBD1 (6 bases). CDR1 MNHEY and CDR2 SMNVEV come from the germline V gene (reference sequence). The length of the CDR3 is 13 residues. Trimming removed 3 bases at V and 6 bases at J, with 10 bases between. CDR3 in amino acids: CASSFQGPDTQYF. The CDR3 DNA is TGTGCCAGCAGTTTCCAGGGGCCTGATACGCAGTATTTT.

This chain uses TRBV19 with TRBJ2-7, with D unclear. V was shortened by 5 bases and J by 2 bases, with 16 bases between the two germline ends. Per the germline V gene, CDR1 is LNHDA and CDR2 is SQIVND (reference sequence). The CDR3 spans 15 residues. CDR3 residues: CASSSKLFGAYEQYF. CDR3 bases: TGTGCCAGTAGTTCGAAACTTTTTGGAGCCTACGAGCAGTACTTC. Full variable domain (missing parts from reference TRBV19 and TRBJ2-7): DGGITQSPKYLFRKEGQNVTLSCEQNLNHDAMYWYRQDPGQGLRLIYYSQIVNDFQKGDIAEGYSVSREKKESFPLTVTSAQKNPTAFYLCASSSKLFGAYEQYFGPGTRLTVT.

This chain links TRBV5-4 with TRBJ1-1; TRBD1 matches 10 bases. The CDR3 extends over 14 amino acids. V dropped 4 bases and J dropped 3; count of bases not matched to a gene: 3. Germline loops: CDR1 SGHNT, CDR2 YYREEE (reference sequence). CDR3 residues: CASSLTGGHTEAFF. The CDR3 DNA sequence: TGTGCCAGCAGCCTGACAGGGGGCCACACTGAAGCTTTCTTT.

CDR3 in DNA: TGTGCCAGCAGCTTGGCCCTAGCGGGAGACAATGAGCAGTTCTTC. Translation gives CASSLALAGDNEQFF. The V gene is TRBV5-4, the J gene TRBJ2-1; TRBD2 agrees at 10 bases. V was clipped by 0 bases and J by 5 bases; unmatched bases: 2. The CDR3 consists of 15 residues. Per germline, CDR1 SGHNT and CDR2 YYREEE (reference sequence).